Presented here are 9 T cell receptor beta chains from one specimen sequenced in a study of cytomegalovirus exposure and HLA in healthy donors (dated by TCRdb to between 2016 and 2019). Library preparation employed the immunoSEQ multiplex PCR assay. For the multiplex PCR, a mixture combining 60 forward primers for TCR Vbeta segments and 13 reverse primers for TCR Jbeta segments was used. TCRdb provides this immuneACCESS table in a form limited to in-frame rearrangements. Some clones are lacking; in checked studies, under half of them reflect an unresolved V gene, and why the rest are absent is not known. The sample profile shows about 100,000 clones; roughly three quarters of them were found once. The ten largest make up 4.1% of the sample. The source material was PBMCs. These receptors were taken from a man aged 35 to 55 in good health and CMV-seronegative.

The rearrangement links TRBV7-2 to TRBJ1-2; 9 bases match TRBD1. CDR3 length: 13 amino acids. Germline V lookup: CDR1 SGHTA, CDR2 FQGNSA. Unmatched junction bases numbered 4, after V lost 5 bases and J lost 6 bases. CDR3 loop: CASSPGQGNGYTF. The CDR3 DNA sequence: TGTGCCAGCAGCCCGGGACAGGGTAATGGCTACACCTTC.

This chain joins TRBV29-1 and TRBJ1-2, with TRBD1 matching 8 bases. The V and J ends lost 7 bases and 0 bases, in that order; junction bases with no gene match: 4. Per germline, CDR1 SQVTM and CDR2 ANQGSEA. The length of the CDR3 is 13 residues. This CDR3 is CSGRQGPNYGYTF. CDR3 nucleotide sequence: TGCAGCGGACGACAGGGGCCTAACTATGGCTACACCTTC.

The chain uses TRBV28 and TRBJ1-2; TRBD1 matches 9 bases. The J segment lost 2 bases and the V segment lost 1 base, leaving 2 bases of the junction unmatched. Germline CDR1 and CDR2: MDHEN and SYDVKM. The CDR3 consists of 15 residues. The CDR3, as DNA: TGTGCCAGCAGTTTATCCGACAGGGGGAACTATGGCTACACCTTC. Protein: CASSLSDRGNYGYTF.

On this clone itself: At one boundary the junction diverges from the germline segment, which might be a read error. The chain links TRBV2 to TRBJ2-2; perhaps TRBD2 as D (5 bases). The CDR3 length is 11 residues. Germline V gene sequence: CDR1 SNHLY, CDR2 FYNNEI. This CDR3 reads CASSESGELFF. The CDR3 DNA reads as TGTGCCAGCAGTGAATCCGGGGAGCTGTTTTTC.

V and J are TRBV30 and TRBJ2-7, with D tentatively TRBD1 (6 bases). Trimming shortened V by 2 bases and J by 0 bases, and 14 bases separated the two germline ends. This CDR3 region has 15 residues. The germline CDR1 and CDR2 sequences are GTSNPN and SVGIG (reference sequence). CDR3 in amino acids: CAWSPPGDLSYEQYF. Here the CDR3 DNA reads TGTGCCTGGAGTCCCCCAGGGGACCTCTCCTACGAGCAGTACTTC.

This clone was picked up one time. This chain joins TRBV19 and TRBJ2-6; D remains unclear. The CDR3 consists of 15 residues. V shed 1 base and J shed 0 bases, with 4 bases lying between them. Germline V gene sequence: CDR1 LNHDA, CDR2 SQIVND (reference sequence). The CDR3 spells CASSIVFSGANVLTF. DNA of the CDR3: TGTGCCAGTAGTATAGTCTTCTCTGGGGCCAACGTCCTGACTTTC.

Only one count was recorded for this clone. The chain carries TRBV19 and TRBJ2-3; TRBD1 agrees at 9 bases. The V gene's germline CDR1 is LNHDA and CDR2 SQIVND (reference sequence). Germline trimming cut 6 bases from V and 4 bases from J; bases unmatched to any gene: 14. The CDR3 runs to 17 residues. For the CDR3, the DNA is TGTGCCAGTAGCCCCCCACCGGGACAGGGATTGGCAGATACGCAGTATTTT. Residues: CASSPPPGQGLADTQYF.

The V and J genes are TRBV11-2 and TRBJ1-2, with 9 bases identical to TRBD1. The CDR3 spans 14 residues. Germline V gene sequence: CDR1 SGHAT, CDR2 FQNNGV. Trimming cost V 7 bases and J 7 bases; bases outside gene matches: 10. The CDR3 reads CASTALRDRAGYTF. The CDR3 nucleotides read TGTGCCAGCACCGCCCTGAGGGACAGGGCTGGCTACACCTTC.

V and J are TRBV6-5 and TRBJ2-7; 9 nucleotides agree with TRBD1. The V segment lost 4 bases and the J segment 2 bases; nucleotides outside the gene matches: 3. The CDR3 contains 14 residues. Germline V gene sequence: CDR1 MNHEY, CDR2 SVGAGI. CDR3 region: CASSWGQGPYEQYF. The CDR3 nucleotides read TGTGCCAGCAGTTGGGGACAGGGCCCCTACGAGCAGTACTTC.